This is a list of T cell receptor beta chains from one sample in a study of blood T cell repertoires in COVID-19. Assay: immunoSEQ multiplex PCR; the TCRdb copy retains only in-frame clones and omits some. The table has roughly 170,000 clones, just under 85% seen once. Sequences were obtained from peripheral blood. Every receptor here comes from a man aged 35 to 55 who had recovered from COVID-19. The CDR3 runs from the conserved cysteine through the conserved F or W. D genes are given only for firm matches. Size values are once, few and many counts, or a class for expanded clones, and some rows have none.

abundance	v_gene	d_gene	j_gene	CDR3nt	CDR3aa
few	TRBV5-1	TRBD2	TRBJ2-7	TGCGCCAGCAGCTTTGGCGGGAGCCTCCACGAGCAGTACTTC	CASSFGGSLHEQYF
-	TRBV13	TRBD2	TRBJ2-5	TGTGCCAGCAGCCTCCGCACACTAGCGGGGGTTGGGACCCAGTACTTC	CASSLRTLAGVGTQYF
-	TRBV27	-	TRBJ2-4	TGTGCCAGCAGTTTATCCAGGCTAGCCAAAAACATTCAGTACTTC	CASSLSRLAKNIQYF
-	TRBV28	TRBD2	TRBJ2-1	TGTGCCAGCAGTTTAATTTACAGACTAGCGGGAAATGAGCAGTTCTTC	CASSLIYRLAGNEQFF
-	TRBV13	-	TRBJ1-1	TGTGCCAGCAGCTTAGGCACAGGGACTGAAGCTTTCTTT	CASSLGTGTEAFF
-	TRBV9	-	TRBJ1-5	TGTGCCAGCAGCGTAGACGGGGGGAGGGATCAGCCCCAGCATTTT	CASSVDGGRDQPQHF
-	TRBV6-2/TRBV6-3	-	TRBJ1-5	TGTGCCAGCAGTTACCGCCGGGAGTGGGACTGGGATCAGCCCCAGCATTTT	CASSYRREWDWDQPQHF
-	TRBV6-4	-	TRBJ1-1	TGTGCCAGCAGCGTCGGGGGTATGAACACTGAAGCTTTCTTT	CASSVGGMNTEAFF
once	TRBV28	TRBD2	TRBJ2-7	TGTGCCAGCAGTACTAGCGGCACCTACGAGCAGTACTTC	CASSTSGTYEQYF
-	TRBV5-4	-	TRBJ1-4	TGTGCCAGCAGAAGGTGGGGCAGTAATGAAAAACTGTTTTTT	CASRRWGSNEKLFF
once	TRBV6-1	TRBD1	TRBJ1-6	TGTGCCAGCAGTGACCGGGCGACAGGGGGGAATTCACCCCTCCACTTT	CASSDRATGGNSPLHF
-	TRBV21-1	-	TRBJ2-7	TGTGCCAGCAGCAAAGCTGGACAGAAAACAGGGAGATCCTACGAGCAGTACTTC	CASSKAGQKTGRSYEQYF
-	TRBV2	-	TRBJ2-6	TGTGCCAGCAGTACAGAGAGCTCTGGGGCCAACGTCCTGACTTTC	CASSTESSGANVLTF
-	TRBV2	TRBD1	TRBJ1-1	TGTGCCAGCAGGCAGGGGGCCAGGGACACTGAAGCTTTCTTT	CASRQGARDTEAFF
-	TRBV27	-	TRBJ1-2	TGTGCCAGCAGTTTATCGCCCAGGGAGGTCTATGGCTACACCTTC	CASSLSPREVYGYTF
-	TRBV11-3	-	TRBJ1-2	TGTGCCAGCAGCTTAGATCAGGAGGGGTCCTCTTTC	CASSLDQEGSSF
-	TRBV9	TRBD1	TRBJ2-1	TGTGCCAGCAGCGTAGAGGGGCTCTTTTGGACAGGGTCTGAGCAGTTCTTC	CASSVEGLFWTGSEQFF
-	TRBV6-6	TRBD1	TRBJ1-6	TGTGCCAGCAGTTACCTGGACAGGGATTCACCCCTCCACTTT	CASSYLDRDSPLHF
-	TRBV28	-	TRBJ2-5	TGTGCCAGCAAAGTATGGGGAAAGGGGAAAGAGACCCAGTACTTC	CASKVWGKGKETQYF
-	TRBV4-3	-	TRBJ2-7	TGCGCCAGCAGCCAAGCTCATGCTAGCGTTAACGAGCAGTACTTC	CASSQAHASVNEQYF
few	TRBV12-3/TRBV12-4	TRBD1	TRBJ2-7	TGTGCCAGCAGTTTAGCCCGGACAGGAGAGCAGTACTTC	CASSLARTGEQYF
-	TRBV7-2	TRBD1	TRBJ2-7	TGTGCCAGCAGCTTTTTGACAGGGGCTCACTACGAGCAGTACTTC	CASSFLTGAHYEQYF
-	TRBV27	TRBD2	TRBJ2-1	TGTGCCAGCACATTTAGGACTAGCGGGCCTAACAATGAGCAGTTCTTC	CASTFRTSGPNNEQFF
-	TRBV18	TRBD1	TRBJ2-5	TGTGCCAGCTCACCACCCCAGGGGGCGGGTGAGACCCAGTACTTC	CASSPPQGAGETQYF
-	TRBV14	TRBD2	TRBJ2-2	TGTGCCAGCAGCCCCCGACTAGCGGGAGCCGGGGAGCTGTTTTTT	CASSPRLAGAGELFF
-	TRBV27	TRBD1	TRBJ1-1	TGTGCCAGCAGTTCAGTAGGACAGGTCCCTGAAGCTTTCTTT	CASSSVGQVPEAFF
-	TRBV29-1	TRBD1	TRBJ1-5	TGCAGCGTATTGGGGACAGGGAATCAGCCCCAGCATTTT	CSVLGTGNQPQHF
-	TRBV11-2	TRBD1	TRBJ1-1	TGTGCCAGCAGCCATAGACAGGGAGATACTGAAGCTTTCTTT	CASSHRQGDTEAFF
-	TRBV24-1	TRBD2	TRBJ2-1	TGTGCCACCAGTGCGTACGGGCTAGCGGGGGGTTTCTCGGAGCAGTTCTTC	CATSAYGLAGGFSEQFF
once	TRBV6-6	TRBD2	TRBJ2-3	TGTGCCAGCAGTCTGGGACTAGCGGGACCAGATACGCAGTATTTT	CASSLGLAGPDTQYF
-	TRBV6-6	-	TRBJ1-1	TGTGCCAGCAACGAAGGGGACACTGAAGCTTTCTTT	CASNEGDTEAFF
once	TRBV30	TRBD1	TRBJ2-7	TGTGCCTGGCAGGACAGGACTGGTAGATACGAGCAGTACTTC	CAWQDRTGRYEQYF
-	TRBV25-1	-	TRBJ1-3	TGTGCCAGCAGTCCTGGCCGAGGAAACACCATATATTTT	CASSPGRGNTIYF
-	TRBV19	TRBD1	TRBJ2-2	TGTGCCAGTAGTTTGACAGGGAAGAGGGCGGCCGGGGAGCTGTTTTTT	CASSLTGKRAAGELFF
-	TRBV12-5	-	TRBJ2-4	TGTGCCCGGCGGGGAAAAAACATTCAGTACTTC	CARRGKNIQYF
-	TRBV4-3	-	TRBJ2-2	TGCGCCAGCAGCCAAGACGGCGGCACCGGGGAGCTGTTTTTT	CASSQDGGTGELFF
-	TRBV5-1	-	TRBJ2-3	TGCGCCAGTGCAGAGACGGGTTGGACAGATACGCAGTATTTT	CASAETGWTDTQYF